The clone carrying this TCR beta chain was seen a single time. This specimen comes from a study of cytomegalovirus exposure and HLA in healthy donors. Produced via immunoSEQ multiplex PCR; TCRdb's table is partial and in-frame only. This table holds 80,000 to 100,000 clones, roughly 90% found once. The CDR3 totals 16 residues. From germline, CDR1 is MNHNY and CDR2 SVGAGI (reference sequence). J gave up 0 bases and V 2 bases, and 4 bases lay outside the gene matches. The rearrangement uses TRBV6-6 and TRBJ2-5; 9 bases are a match to TRBD2. Sample: PBMCs. This clonotype was sampled from a man in his late teens or twenties in good health and CMV-seropositive. The CDR3: CASSYEAGGYQETQYF. For the CDR3, the DNA is TGTGCCAGCAGTTACGAGGCGGGAGGGTACCAAGAGACCCAGTACTTC.